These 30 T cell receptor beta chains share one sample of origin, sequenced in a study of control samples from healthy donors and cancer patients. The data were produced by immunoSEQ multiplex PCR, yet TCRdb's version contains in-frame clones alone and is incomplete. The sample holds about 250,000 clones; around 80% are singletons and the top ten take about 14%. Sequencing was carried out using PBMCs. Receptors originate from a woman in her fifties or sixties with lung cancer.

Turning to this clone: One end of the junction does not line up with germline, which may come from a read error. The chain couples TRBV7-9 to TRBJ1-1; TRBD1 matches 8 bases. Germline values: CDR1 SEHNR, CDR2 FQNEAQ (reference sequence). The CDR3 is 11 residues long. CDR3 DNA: TGTGCCAGCAGCTTAACAGGGGGTATTTATTTT. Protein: CASSLTGGIYF. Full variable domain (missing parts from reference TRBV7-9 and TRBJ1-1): DTGVSQNPRHKITKRGQNVTFRCDPISEHNRLYWYRQTLGQGPEFLTYFQNEAQLEKSRLLSDRFSAERPKGSFSTLEIQRTEQGDSAMYLCASSLTGGIYFGQGTRLTVV.

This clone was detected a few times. CDR3 in amino acids: CASSYSSTEAFF. The CDR3 DNA sequence: TGTGCCAGCAGTTATTCTAGTACTGAAGCTTTCTTT. The chain couples TRBV5-6 to TRBJ1-1, with unresolved D. This CDR3 has 12 amino acids. Per germline, CDR1 SGHDT and CDR2 YYEEEE. Trimming took 5 bases from V and 5 from J, leaving 10 bases between them.

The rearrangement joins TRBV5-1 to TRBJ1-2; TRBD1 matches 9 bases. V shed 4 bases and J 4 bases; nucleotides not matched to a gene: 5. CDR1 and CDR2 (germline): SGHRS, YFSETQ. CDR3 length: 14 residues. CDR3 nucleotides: TGCGCCAGCAGCGAAGGGACAGGGAGCTATGGCTACACCTTC. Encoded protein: CASSEGTGSYGYTF.

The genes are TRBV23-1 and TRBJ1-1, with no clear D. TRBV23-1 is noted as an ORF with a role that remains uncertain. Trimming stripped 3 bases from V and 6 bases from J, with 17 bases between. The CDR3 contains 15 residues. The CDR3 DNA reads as TGCGCCAGCAGTCAGAGACAACTGCGAATGGCTGAAGCTTTCTTT. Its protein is CASSQRQLRMAEAFF.

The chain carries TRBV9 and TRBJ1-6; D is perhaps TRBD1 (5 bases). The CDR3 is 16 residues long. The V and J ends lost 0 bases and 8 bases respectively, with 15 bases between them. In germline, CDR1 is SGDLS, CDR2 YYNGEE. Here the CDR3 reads CASSVAGAGQDSPLHF. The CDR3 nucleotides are TGTGCCAGCAGCGTAGCTGGGGCGGGTCAAGATTCACCCCTCCACTTT.

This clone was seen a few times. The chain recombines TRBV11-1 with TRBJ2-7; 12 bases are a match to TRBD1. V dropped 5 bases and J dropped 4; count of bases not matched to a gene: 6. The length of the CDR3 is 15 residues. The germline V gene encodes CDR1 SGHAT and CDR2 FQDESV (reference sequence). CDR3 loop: CASSPPGQGAYEQYF. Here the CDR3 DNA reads TGTGCCAGCAGCCCACCGGGACAGGGGGCGTACGAGCAGTACTTC.

The CDR3 sequence: CASRAGQGREQYF. CDR3 coding DNA: TGTGCCAGCAGAGCCGGACAGGGCCGCGAGCAGTACTTC. The chain combines TRBV12-3 or TRBV12-4 with TRBJ2-7; 8 positions match TRBD1. Trimming cost V 6 bases and J 6 bases; bases outside gene matches: 7. The CDR3 is 13 residues long.

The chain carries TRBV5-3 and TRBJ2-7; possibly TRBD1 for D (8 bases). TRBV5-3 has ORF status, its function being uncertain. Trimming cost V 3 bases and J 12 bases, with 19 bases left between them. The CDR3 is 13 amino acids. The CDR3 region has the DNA TGTGCCAGAAGCTCCTCACAGGGGGGGATGCGGTACTTC. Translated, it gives CARSSSQGGMRYF.

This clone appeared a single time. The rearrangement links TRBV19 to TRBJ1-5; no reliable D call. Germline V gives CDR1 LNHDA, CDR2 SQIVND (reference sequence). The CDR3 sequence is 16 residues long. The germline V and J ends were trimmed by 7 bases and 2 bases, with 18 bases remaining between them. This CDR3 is CASNLLGSLGNQPQHF. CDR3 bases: TGTGCCAGTAACCTCCTCGGGAGTTTGGGCAATCAGCCCCAGCATTTT.

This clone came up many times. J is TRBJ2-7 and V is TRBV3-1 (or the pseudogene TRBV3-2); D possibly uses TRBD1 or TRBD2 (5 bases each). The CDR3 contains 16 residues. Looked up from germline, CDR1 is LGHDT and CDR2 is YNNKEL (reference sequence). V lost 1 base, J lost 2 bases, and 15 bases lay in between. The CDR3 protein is CASSQGDAASAYEQYF. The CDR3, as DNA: TGTGCCAGCAGCCAAGGGGACGCCGCCAGCGCCTACGAGCAGTACTTC.

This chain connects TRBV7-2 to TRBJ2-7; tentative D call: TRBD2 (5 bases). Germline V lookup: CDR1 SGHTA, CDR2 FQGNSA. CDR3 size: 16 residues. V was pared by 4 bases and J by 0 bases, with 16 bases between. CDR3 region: CASSSVIRRGSYEQYF. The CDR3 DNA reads TGTGCCAGCAGCTCGGTAATTAGACGGGGCTCCTACGAGCAGTACTTC.

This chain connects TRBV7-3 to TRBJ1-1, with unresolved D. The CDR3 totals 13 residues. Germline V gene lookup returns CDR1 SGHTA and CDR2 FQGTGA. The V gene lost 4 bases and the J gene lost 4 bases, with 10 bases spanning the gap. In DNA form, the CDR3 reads TGTGCCAGCAGCTCAAACGTCGGCACTGAAGCTTTCTTT. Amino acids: CASSSNVGTEAFF.

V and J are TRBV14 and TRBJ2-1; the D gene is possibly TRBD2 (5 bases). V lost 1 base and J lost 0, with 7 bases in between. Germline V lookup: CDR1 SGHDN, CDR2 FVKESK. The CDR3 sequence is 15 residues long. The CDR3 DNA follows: TGTGCCAGCAGCCAAGCTGGGAGCTCCTACAATGAGCAGTTCTTC. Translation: CASSQAGSSYNEQFF.

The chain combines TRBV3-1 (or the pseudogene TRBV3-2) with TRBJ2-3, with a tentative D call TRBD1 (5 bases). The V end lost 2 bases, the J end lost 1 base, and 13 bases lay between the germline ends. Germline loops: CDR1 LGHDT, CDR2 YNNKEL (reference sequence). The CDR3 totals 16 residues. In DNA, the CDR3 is TGTGCCAGCAGCCAAAAGGCCAGGGCCGGCACAGATACGCAGTATTTT. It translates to CASSQKARAGTDTQYF.

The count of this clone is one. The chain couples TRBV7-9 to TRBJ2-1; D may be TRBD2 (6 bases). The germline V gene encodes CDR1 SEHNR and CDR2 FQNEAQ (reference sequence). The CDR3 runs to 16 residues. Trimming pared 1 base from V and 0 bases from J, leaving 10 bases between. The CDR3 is CASSLGGLLSYNEQFF. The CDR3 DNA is TGTGCCAGCAGCTTAGGGGGACTCCTCTCCTACAATGAGCAGTTCTTC.

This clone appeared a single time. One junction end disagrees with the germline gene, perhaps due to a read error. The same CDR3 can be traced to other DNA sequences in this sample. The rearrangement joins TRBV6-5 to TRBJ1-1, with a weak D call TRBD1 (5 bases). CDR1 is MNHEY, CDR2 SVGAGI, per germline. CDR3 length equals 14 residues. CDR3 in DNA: TGTGCCAGCAGCGATCACGGGGGAAGCACTGAAGCCTTCTTT. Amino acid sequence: CASSDHGGSTEAFF.

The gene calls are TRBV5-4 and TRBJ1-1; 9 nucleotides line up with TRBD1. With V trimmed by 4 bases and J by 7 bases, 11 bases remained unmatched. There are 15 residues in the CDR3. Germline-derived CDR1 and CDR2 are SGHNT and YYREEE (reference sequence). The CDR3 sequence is CASSTRTGAPLEAFF. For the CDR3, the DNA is TGTGCCAGCAGCACCCGGACAGGGGCCCCTCTTGAAGCTTTCTTT.

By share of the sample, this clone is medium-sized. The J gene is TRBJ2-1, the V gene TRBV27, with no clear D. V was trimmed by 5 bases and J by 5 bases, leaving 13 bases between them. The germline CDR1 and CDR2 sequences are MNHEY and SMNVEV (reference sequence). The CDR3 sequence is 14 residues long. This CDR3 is CASSPGRNDNEQFF. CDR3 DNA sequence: TGTGCCAGCAGTCCTGGACGTAACGACAATGAGCAGTTCTTC.

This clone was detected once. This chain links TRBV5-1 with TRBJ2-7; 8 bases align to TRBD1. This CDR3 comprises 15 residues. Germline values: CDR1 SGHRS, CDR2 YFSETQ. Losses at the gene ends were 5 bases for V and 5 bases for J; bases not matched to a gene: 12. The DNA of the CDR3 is TGCGCCAGCAGTTCACAGGGGACAGGAGGTGACGAGCAGTACTTC. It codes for CASSSQGTGGDEQYF.

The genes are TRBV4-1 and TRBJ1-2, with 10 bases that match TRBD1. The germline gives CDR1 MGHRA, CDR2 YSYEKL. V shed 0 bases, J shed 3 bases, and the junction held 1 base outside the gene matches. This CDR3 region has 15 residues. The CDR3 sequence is CASSQDGTGDYGYTF. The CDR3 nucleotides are TGCGCCAGCAGCCAAGATGGGACAGGGGACTATGGCTACACCTTC.

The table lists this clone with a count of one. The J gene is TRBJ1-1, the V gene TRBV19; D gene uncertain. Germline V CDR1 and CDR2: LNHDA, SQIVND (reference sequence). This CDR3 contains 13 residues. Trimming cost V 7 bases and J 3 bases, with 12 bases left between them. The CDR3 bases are TGTGCCAGTAAGAGCATTCCAGACACTGAAGCTTTCTTT. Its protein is CASKSIPDTEAFF.

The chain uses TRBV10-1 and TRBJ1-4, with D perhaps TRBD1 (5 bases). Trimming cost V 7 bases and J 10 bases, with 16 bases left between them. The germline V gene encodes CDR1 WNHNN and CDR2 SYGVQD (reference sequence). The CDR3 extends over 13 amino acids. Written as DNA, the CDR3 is TGCGCCAGCATAAATCGGGCCGGGGGAAAACTGTTTTTT. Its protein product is CASINRAGGKLFF.

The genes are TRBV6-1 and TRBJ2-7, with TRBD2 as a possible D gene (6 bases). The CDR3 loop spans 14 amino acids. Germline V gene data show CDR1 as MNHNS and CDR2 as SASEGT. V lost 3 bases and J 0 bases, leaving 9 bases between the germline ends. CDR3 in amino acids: CASSEGRSSYEQYF. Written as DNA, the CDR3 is TGTGCCAGCAGTGAGGGGAGGAGCTCCTACGAGCAGTACTTC.

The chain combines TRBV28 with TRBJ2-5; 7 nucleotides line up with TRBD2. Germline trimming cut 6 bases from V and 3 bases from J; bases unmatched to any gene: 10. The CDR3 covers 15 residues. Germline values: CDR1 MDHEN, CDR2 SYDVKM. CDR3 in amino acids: CASRSLEGGKETQYF. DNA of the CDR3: TGTGCCAGCAGATCGCTCGAGGGAGGGAAAGAGACCCAGTACTTC.

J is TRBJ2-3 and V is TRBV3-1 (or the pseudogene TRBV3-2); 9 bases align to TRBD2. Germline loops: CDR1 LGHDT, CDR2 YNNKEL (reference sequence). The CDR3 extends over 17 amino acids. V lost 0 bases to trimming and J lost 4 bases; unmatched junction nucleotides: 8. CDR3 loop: CASSQDFPAGGPDTQYF. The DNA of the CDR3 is TGTGCCAGCAGCCAAGATTTCCCAGCGGGAGGTCCAGATACGCAGTATTTT.

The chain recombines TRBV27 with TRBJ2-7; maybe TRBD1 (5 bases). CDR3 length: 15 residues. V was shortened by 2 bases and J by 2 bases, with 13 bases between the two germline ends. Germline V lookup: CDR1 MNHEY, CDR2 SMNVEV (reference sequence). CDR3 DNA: TGTGCCAGCAGTTTAGCTATAAGGGGCCCCTACGAGCAGTACTTC. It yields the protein CASSLAIRGPYEQYF.

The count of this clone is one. CDR3 bases: TGTGCCAGCACTTCGGGACAGTACAATCAGCCCCAGCATTTT. Amino acid sequence: CASTSGQYNQPQHF. The rearrangement joins TRBV6-5 to TRBJ1-5; 7 bases fit TRBD1. Germline CDR1 MNHEY, CDR2 SVGAGI. There are 14 residues in the CDR3. With V trimmed by 7 bases and J by 3 bases, 6 bases remained unmatched.

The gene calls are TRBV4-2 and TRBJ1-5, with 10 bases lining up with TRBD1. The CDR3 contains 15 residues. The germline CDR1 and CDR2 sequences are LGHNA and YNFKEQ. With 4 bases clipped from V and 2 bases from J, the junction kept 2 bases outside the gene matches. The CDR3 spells CASSPGTGGNQPQHF. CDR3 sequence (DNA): TGTGCCAGCAGCCCGGGGACAGGGGGCAATCAGCCCCAGCATTTT.

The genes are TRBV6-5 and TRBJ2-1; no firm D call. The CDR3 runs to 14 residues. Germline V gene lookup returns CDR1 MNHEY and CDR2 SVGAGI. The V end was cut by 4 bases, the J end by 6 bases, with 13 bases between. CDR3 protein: CASSWGFSANEQFF. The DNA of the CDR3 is TGTGCCAGCAGTTGGGGATTCTCAGCCAATGAGCAGTTCTTC.

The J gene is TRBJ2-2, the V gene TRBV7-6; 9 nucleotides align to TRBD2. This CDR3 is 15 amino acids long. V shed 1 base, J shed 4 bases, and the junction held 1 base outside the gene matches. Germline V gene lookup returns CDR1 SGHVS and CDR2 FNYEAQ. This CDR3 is CASSLVLAGTGELFF. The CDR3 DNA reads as TGTGCCAGCAGCTTAGTACTAGCGGGCACCGGGGAGCTGTTTTTT.